A single sample gave rise to the 20 T cell receptor beta chains below, sequenced in a study of chemoradiotherapy in HPV16-positive cancers. This table comes from immunoSEQ multiplex PCR, and its TCRdb copy is limited to in-frame clones, with some not included. The repertoire includes approximately 11,000 clones, 65% to 85% of them detected once, and less than 8.5% sits in the top ten. Sampling was done from a patient who underwent chemoradiotherapy. These receptors were taken from a human donor with HPV-associated anogenital cancer.

The chain is built from TRBV5-5 and TRBJ1-2; TRBD1 is a possible D gene (5 bases). V was shortened by 2 bases and J by 7 bases, with 18 bases between the two germline ends. CDR3 length: 15 amino acids. Germline V gene data show CDR1 as SGHKS and CDR2 as YYEKEE (reference sequence). The CDR3 region has the DNA TGTGCCAGCAGCTTCAGACTCGGGACTTCAGGTGGCTACACCTTC. It codes for CASSFRLGTSGGYTF.

V is TRBV27 and J is TRBJ2-2; D gene uncertain. V gave up 4 bases and J gave up 4 bases, with 4 bases separating them. This CDR3 has 12 amino acids. Germline CDR1 is MNHEY and CDR2 is SMNVEV (reference sequence). CDR3 sequence reads: CASSSLTGELFF. The CDR3 coding sequence is TGTGCCAGCAGTTCCCTCACCGGGGAGCTGTTTTTT.

The gene calls are TRBV2 and TRBJ2-1; 10 bases map to TRBD1. The germline gives CDR1 SNHLY, CDR2 FYNNEI. The trim removed 3 bases at V and 2 bases at J, leaving 1 base unmatched. This CDR3 is 15 amino acids long. The CDR3 loop is CASSEDRGAYNEQFF. The CDR3 region has the DNA TGTGCCAGCAGTGAGGACAGGGGGGCCTACAATGAGCAGTTCTTC.

This rearrangement joins TRBV4-3 to TRBJ2-3; 10 bases line up with TRBD2. The CDR3 sequence is 14 residues long. V lost 3 bases and J lost 5; bases outside the gene matches: 2. Germline CDR1 LGHNA, CDR2 YSLEER. DNA of the CDR3: TGCGCCAGCAGCCAGCTAGCGGGGGAAGATACGCAGTATTTT. Amino acids: CASSQLAGEDTQYF.

The genes are TRBV14 and TRBJ2-7; D might be TRBD2 (6 bases). CDR1 SGHDN and CDR2 FVKESK come from the germline V gene. This CDR3 comprises 14 residues. V lost 0 bases and J lost 4, with 10 bases in between. The CDR3 nucleotides are TGTGCCAGCAGCCAAGATTTAGGAGGGTACGAGCAGTACTTC. Its protein product is CASSQDLGGYEQYF.

The chain has TRBV29-1 and TRBJ1-1; D remains unclear. The CDR3 runs to 11 residues. The germline V and J ends were trimmed by 6 bases and 1 base, with 6 bases remaining between them. CDR1 SQVTM and CDR2 ANQGSEA come from the germline V gene. CDR3: CSVRSNTEAFF. The CDR3 bases are TGCAGCGTACGTTCGAACACTGAAGCTTTCTTT.

The chain couples TRBV6-6 to TRBJ2-5; 12 positions agree with TRBD2. Trimming cost V 2 bases and J 4 bases; bases outside gene matches: 5. There are 16 residues in the CDR3. Germline CDR1 is MNHNY and CDR2 is SVGAGI (reference sequence). DNA of the CDR3: TGTGCCAGCAGTTACCGGACTAGCGGGGTCCGAGAGACCCAGTACTTC. Translating it yields CASSYRTSGVRETQYF.

The chain couples TRBV2 to TRBJ1-1; D gene ambiguous. The germline V gene has CDR1 SNHLY and CDR2 FYNNEI. V was pared by 8 bases and J by 2 bases, with 9 bases between. The CDR3 extends over 12 amino acids. The CDR3: CASWPGNTEAFF. The CDR3 DNA is TGTGCCAGCTGGCCGGGAAACACTGAAGCTTTCTTT.

The table lists this clone with a few counts. The chain employs TRBV5-4 and TRBJ1-1; D is perhaps TRBD1 (5 bases). There are 17 residues in the CDR3. With 5 bases removed from V and 1 base from J, the gap between germline ends came to 21 bases. Germline loops: CDR1 SGHNT, CDR2 YYREEE (reference sequence). The CDR3 region is CASRGEQGSGGNTEAFF. DNA for the CDR3: TGTGCCAGCAGGGGGGAGCAGGGCTCAGGAGGGAACACTGAAGCTTTCTTT.

The CDR3 reads CASSLGASGSHEQFF. CDR3 DNA: TGCGCCAGCAGCTTGGGGGCTAGCGGGAGTCATGAGCAGTTCTTC. The rearrangement links TRBV5-1 to TRBJ2-1; TRBD2 aligns across 10 bases. The CDR3 consists of 15 residues. J gave up 8 bases and V 0 bases, and 5 bases lay outside the gene matches. Germline V gene lookup returns CDR1 SGHRS and CDR2 YFSETQ.

This sequence joins TRBV19 and TRBJ2-6; D gene uncertain. In germline, CDR1 is LNHDA, CDR2 SQIVND (reference sequence). This CDR3 is built from 16 residues. Trimming removed 0 bases from V and 1 base from J, with 7 bases in between. The CDR3 DNA reads TGTGCCAGTAGTATAGATTTCCAGTCTGGGGCCAACGTCCTGACTTTC. Translating gives CASSIDFQSGANVLTF.

The chain uses TRBV11-1 and TRBJ1-1; tentatively, D is TRBD1 (5 bases). Germline CDR1 and CDR2: SGHAT and FQDESV (reference sequence). This CDR3 has 13 residues. Trimming removed 4 bases at V and 0 bases at J, with 6 bases between. CDR3 protein: CASSSGVNTEAFF. The CDR3, as DNA: TGTGCCAGCAGCTCGGGGGTGAACACTGAAGCTTTCTTT.

This clone was found a few times. The chain recombines TRBV15 with TRBJ2-7; TRBD1 might be the D (7 bases). Trimming shortened V by 2 bases and J by 6 bases, and 20 bases separated the two germline ends. Looked up from germline, CDR1 is LNHNV and CDR2 is YYDKDF (reference sequence). The CDR3 length is 16 residues. CDR3 bases: TGTGCCACCAGCAGAATGGGAAGCGGAGGGGGCTCCGAGCAGTACTTC. Protein product: CATSRMGSGGGSEQYF.

The rearrangement links TRBV30 to TRBJ1-3; D remains ambiguous. V was clipped by 0 bases and J by 0 bases, with 9 bases between them. Per the germline V gene, CDR1 is GTSNPN and CDR2 is SVGIG (reference sequence). CDR3 length: 15 residues. The CDR3 reads CAWSVRRNSGNTIYF. CDR3 sequence (DNA): TGTGCCTGGAGTGTTAGACGCAACTCTGGAAACACCATATATTTT.

This chain joins TRBV7-2 and TRBJ2-1, with 7 bases that match TRBD1. Germline V gene lookup returns CDR1 SGHTA and CDR2 FQGNSA. V lost 2 bases to trimming and J lost 7 bases; unmatched junction nucleotides: 5. The CDR3 runs 14 residues. This CDR3 is CASSLYEGANEQFF. In DNA form, the CDR3 reads TGTGCCAGCAGCTTATACGAGGGGGCAAATGAGCAGTTCTTC.

The rearrangement uses TRBV5-1 and TRBJ2-7, with D possibly matching TRBD1 (5 bases). With 0 bases removed from V and 3 bases from J, the gap between germline ends came to 13 bases. From germline, CDR1 is SGHRS and CDR2 YFSETQ. The CDR3 extends over 15 amino acids. The DNA of the CDR3 is TGCGCCAGCAGCTTGGGGGGCAGCCAAATCTACGAGCAGTACTTC. The encoded protein is CASSLGGSQIYEQYF.

The rearrangement joins TRBV28 to TRBJ1-1; D ambiguous. V lost 3 bases and J lost 1, with 9 bases in between. The CDR3 extends over 14 amino acids. Germline values: CDR1 MDHEN, CDR2 SYDVKM. This chain's CDR3 is CASSLHGENTEAFF. Written as DNA, the CDR3 is TGTGCCAGCAGTTTGCATGGAGAGAACACTGAAGCTTTCTTT.

The chain combines TRBV27 with TRBJ2-1; 14 positions agree with TRBD2. CDR1 and CDR2 from the germline V gene are MNHEY and SMNVEV (reference sequence). Unmatched junction bases numbered 9, after V lost 0 bases and J lost 8 bases. The CDR3 loop spans 18 amino acids. The DNA of the CDR3 is TGTGCCAGCAGTTTATCGGGACTAGCGGGAGTTTTGAGTTATGAGCAGTTCTTC. Translated, it gives CASSLSGLAGVLSYEQFF.

The sample holds one count of this clone. The V and J genes are TRBV15 and TRBJ2-2, with 7 bases aligning to TRBD1. Germline trimming cut 1 base from V and 8 bases from J; bases unmatched to any gene: 10. Per germline, CDR1 LNHNV and CDR2 YYDKDF (reference sequence). The CDR3 consists of 16 residues. CDR3: CATSRGTGTAQGELFF. CDR3 coding DNA: TGTGCCACCAGCAGAGGAACCGGGACAGCCCAGGGGGAGCTGTTTTTT.

This CDR3 reads CASRAQDSLNTEAFF. The CDR3 bases are TGTGCCAGCAGAGCCCAGGACAGCCTGAACACTGAAGCTTTCTTT. The chain couples TRBV7-9 to TRBJ1-1, with D possibly TRBD1 on 6 matching bases. V lost 6 bases and J 0 bases, leaving 14 bases between the germline ends. The length of the CDR3 is 15 residues. Germline V gene data show CDR1 as SEHNR and CDR2 as FQNEAQ (reference sequence).